This T cell receptor (beta chain) was identified in a study of cytomegalovirus exposure and HLA in healthy donors. Trimming took off 0 bases at V and 1 base at J, with 12 bases between the two ends. CDR1 is SGHVS, CDR2 FNYEAQ, per germline. The CDR3 length is 16 residues. The assay was immunoSEQ multiplex PCR, and TCRdb's table has in-frame clones only and misses some. The repertoire has about 130,000 clones, 85% to 90% of them found once; the top ten carry about 10%. The rearrangement uses TRBV7-6 and TRBJ1-2, with TRBD1 as a possible D gene (6 bases). This clonotype originated in a woman aged 18-30 years in good health and CMV-seropositive. Material: PBMCs. For the CDR3, the DNA is TGTGCCAGCAGCTTAGCGCCCAGGGGCAGTAACTATGGCTACACCTTC. This gives the protein CASSLAPRGSNYGYTF.